The next 30 T cell receptor beta chains were all read from a single sample in a study of cytomegalovirus exposure and HLA in healthy donors. Both 60 Vbeta primers and 13 Jbeta primers went into the PCR. The repertoire was sequenced with immunoSEQ multiplex PCR; TCRdb's copy has only in-frame clones and lacks some. The sample has around 200,000 clones, more than 60% seen once. The specimen was PBMCs. The receptor set was obtained from a man between 40 and 49 years old in good health and CMV-seronegative.

The chain employs TRBV5-4 and TRBJ2-3, with 10 positions matching TRBD2. V lost 4 bases to trimming and J lost 0 bases; unmatched junction nucleotides: 5. The CDR3 contains 16 residues. CDR1 and CDR2 from the germline V gene are SGHNT and YYREEE (reference sequence). CDR3 nucleotides: TGTGCCAGCAGCGGAGCGGGAGGGCCAAGCACAGATACGCAGTATTTT. This translates into CASSGAGGPSTDTQYF.

The chain joins TRBV6-1 to TRBJ2-3; TRBD1 matches at 7 bases. This CDR3 is 15 amino acids long. Germline CDR1 and CDR2: MNHNS and SASEGT. The V gene end was trimmed by 3 bases and the J gene end by 2 bases; junction bases not matched to a gene: 5. CDR3 in amino acids: CASSDSTGTTDTQYF. The CDR3 nucleotides are TGTGCCAGCAGTGACTCGACAGGGACCACAGATACGCAGTATTTT.

The CDR3 coding sequence is TGTGCCAGTAGTCTAGGACAGGGGGCTGGGGAGCAGTACTTC. This translates into CASSLGQGAGEQYF. The rearrangement links TRBV19 to TRBJ2-7, with 11 bases aligning to TRBD1. The CDR3 extends over 14 amino acids. Germline assignment: CDR1 LNHDA and CDR2 SQIVND (reference sequence). V lost 5 bases, J lost 7 bases, and 7 bases stayed unmatched.

This clone was detected a few times. V is TRBV14 and J is TRBJ2-3; D is possibly TRBD1 (7 bases). CDR1 SGHDN and CDR2 FVKESK come from the germline V gene. Trimming cost V 2 bases and J 1 base, with 13 bases left between them. The CDR3 has 16 residues. CDR3 in DNA: TGTGCCAGCAGCCAAACCAGGGGGGATGGCACAGATACGCAGTATTTT. It is translated as CASSQTRGDGTDTQYF.

The rearrangement uses TRBV5-1 and TRBJ2-5; 7 bases fit TRBD2. The trim removed 5 bases at V and 0 bases at J, leaving 7 bases unmatched. Germline V lookup: CDR1 SGHRS, CDR2 YFSETQ. There are 15 residues in the CDR3. In DNA, the CDR3 is TGCGCCAGCAGACCGGGGGGATTGTACCAAGAGACCCAGTACTTC. This sequence encodes CASRPGGLYQETQYF.

The J gene is TRBJ2-7, the V gene TRBV2; 7 positions match TRBD1. The CDR3 runs 16 residues. The germline V gene encodes CDR1 SNHLY and CDR2 FYNNEI. With V trimmed by 0 bases and J by 0 bases, 5 bases remained unmatched. The CDR3 is CASSEAQTGLSYEQYF. CDR3 nucleotides: TGTGCCAGCAGTGAAGCCCAGACAGGGCTCTCCTACGAGCAGTACTTC.

The chain has TRBV28 and TRBJ1-5, with a weak D call TRBD1 (6 bases). This CDR3 comprises 14 residues. Germline V gene sequence: CDR1 MDHEN, CDR2 SYDVKM. Trimming cost V 10 bases and J 4 bases, with 17 bases left between them. Here the CDR3 reads CAIWGQGANQPQHF. The DNA of the CDR3 is TGTGCCATCTGGGGGCAGGGTGCGAATCAGCCCCAGCATTTT.

The chain recombines TRBV7-9 with TRBJ2-1; 7 bases fit TRBD2. In germline, CDR1 is SEHNR, CDR2 FQNEAQ (reference sequence). CDR3 length equals 17 residues. V shed 5 bases, J shed 6 bases, and the junction held 16 bases outside the gene matches. The CDR3 region is CASSPPPLAPFGNEQFF. As DNA, the CDR3 is TGTGCCAGCAGCCCACCGCCACTAGCGCCCTTTGGCAATGAGCAGTTCTTC.

The chain uses TRBV29-1 and TRBJ2-5; 9 bases agree with TRBD1. This CDR3 has 15 amino acids. Germline V gene sequence: CDR1 SQVTM, CDR2 ANQGSEA. V gave up 4 bases and J gave up 5 bases; unmatched junction bases: 11. DNA of the CDR3: TGCAGCGTTGTATATGGGACAGGGTATGGGGAGACCCAGTACTTC. It yields the protein CSVVYGTGYGETQYF.

CDR3 loop: CASTGQGGYEQYF. CDR3 nucleotide sequence: TGTGCCAGCACCGGACAGGGGGGATACGAGCAGTACTTC. The chain is built from TRBV25-1 and TRBJ2-7; 10 nucleotides align to TRBD1. Trimming removed 7 bases from V and 4 bases from J; junction bases left unmatched: 4. This CDR3 contains 13 residues. Germline assignment: CDR1 MGHDK and CDR2 SYGVNS.

The chain couples TRBV27 to TRBJ1-6, with D unresolved. The V end lost 3 bases, the J end lost 6 bases, and 9 bases lay between the germline ends. Germline CDR1 MNHEY, CDR2 SMNVEV (reference sequence). The CDR3 covers 14 residues. CDR3 residues: CASSFRDSNSPLHF. For the CDR3, the DNA is TGTGCCAGCAGTTTCAGAGACTCTAATTCACCCCTCCACTTT.

The chain carries TRBV18 and TRBJ1-6; 8 bases align to TRBD1. Germline V gene lookup returns CDR1 KGHSH and CDR2 LQKENI. The CDR3 is 16 amino acids. V was clipped by 2 bases and J by 7 bases; unmatched bases: 7. CDR3 sequence: CASSPMGTGGNSPLHF. CDR3 bases: TGTGCCAGCTCACCAATGGGGACAGGAGGAAATTCACCCCTCCACTTT. The full variable domain, completed using reference TRBV18 and TRBJ1-6, is NAGVMQNPRHLVRRRGQEARLRCSPMKGHSHVYWYRQLPEEGLKFMVYLQKENIIDESGMPKERFSAEFPKEGPSILRIQQVVRGDSAAYFCASSPMGTGGNSPLHFGNGTRLTVT.

The chain has TRBV27 and TRBJ2-7, with 7 bases fitting TRBD2. V dropped 5 bases and J dropped 2; count of bases not matched to a gene: 6. The germline V gene encodes CDR1 MNHEY and CDR2 SMNVEV (reference sequence). This CDR3 is 14 amino acids long. CDR3: CASSRTSVAYEQYF. The CDR3 DNA reads as TGTGCCAGCAGTCGTACTAGCGTCGCCTACGAGCAGTACTTC.

The genes are TRBV13 and TRBJ1-1; TRBD1 is a possible D gene (5 bases). Trimming removed 5 bases at V and 5 bases at J, with 21 bases between. This CDR3 has 16 residues. The germline V gene has CDR1 PRHDT and CDR2 FYEKMQ (reference sequence). CDR3 sequence reads: CASSPRGGTSLTEAFF. The CDR3 nucleotides are TGTGCCAGCAGCCCACGGGGGGGAACCTCGTTGACTGAAGCTTTCTTT. Filled out from reference TRBV13 and TRBJ1-1, the complete variable domain reads AAGVIQSPRHLIKEKRETATLKCYPIPRHDTVYWYQQGPGQDPQFLISFYEKMQSDKGSIPDRFSAQQFSDYHSELNMSSLELGDSALYFCASSPRGGTSLTEAFFGQGTRLTVV.

The genes are TRBV27 and TRBJ1-5; TRBD1 is a possible D gene (6 bases). The CDR3 length is 13 residues. Germline-derived CDR1 and CDR2 are MNHEY and SMNVEV (reference sequence). V was trimmed by 5 bases and J by 8 bases, leaving 13 bases between them. CDR3 residues: CASSPTNREPQHF. The CDR3 nucleotides are TGTGCCAGCAGTCCTACAAACAGGGAGCCCCAGCATTTT.

The genes are TRBV27 and TRBJ2-1, with a weak D call TRBD1 (6 bases). The CDR3 has 15 residues. Germline assignment: CDR1 MNHEY and CDR2 SMNVEV (reference sequence). V gave up 5 bases and J gave up 4 bases, with 15 bases separating them. The CDR3 DNA follows: TGTGCCAGCAGTATGGGTACAGGGATATACAATGAGCAGTTCTTC. Encoded protein: CASSMGTGIYNEQFF.

This clone has just a few counts. The gene calls are TRBV28 and TRBJ2-2; 8 bases map to TRBD1. The CDR3 contains 14 residues. V lost 8 bases, J lost 4 bases, and 6 bases stayed unmatched. CDR1 is MDHEN, CDR2 SYDVKM, per germline. The CDR3 sequence: CASAGGRRTGELFF. CDR3 DNA sequence: TGTGCCAGCGCAGGGGGCCGTCGCACCGGGGAGCTGTTTTTT. Variable domain in full (rest from reference TRBV28 and TRBJ2-2): DVKVTQSSRYLVKRTGEKVFLECVQDMDHENMFWYRQDPGLGLRLIYFSYDVKMKEKGDIPEGYSVSREKKERFSLILESASTNQTSMYLCASAGGRRTGELFFGEGSRLTVL.

The CDR3 sequence: CASRREYSNQPQHF. In nucleotides, the CDR3 is TGTGCCAGCCGACGGGAATATAGCAATCAGCCCCAGCATTTT. The chain joins TRBV27 to TRBJ1-5; D gene uncertain. V shed 8 bases and J shed 0 bases, with 11 bases lying between them. The V gene's germline CDR1 is MNHEY and CDR2 SMNVEV (reference sequence). The CDR3 has 14 residues.

The table lists this clone with a count of one. The chain joins TRBV7-3 to TRBJ2-3; 14 bases align to TRBD2. The germline V gene encodes CDR1 SGHTA and CDR2 FQGTGA. This CDR3 comprises 18 residues. J lost 1 base, V lost 5 bases, and 8 bases had no gene match. The CDR3 DNA reads TGTGCCAGCAGCCCGACTAGCGGGAGGGCCTTGGGCACAGATACGCAGTATTTT. This encodes CASSPTSGRALGTDTQYF.

This clone was recorded a few times. V is TRBV6-5 and J is TRBJ1-2, with 8 bases fitting TRBD1. V gave up 2 bases and J gave up 3 bases; unmatched junction bases: 5. The CDR3 covers 15 residues. Looked up from germline, CDR1 is MNHEY and CDR2 is SVGAGI. The CDR3 sequence: CASSYGGQGDYGYTF. CDR3 DNA: TGTGCCAGCAGTTACGGCGGACAGGGCGACTATGGCTACACCTTC.

In the case of this clone: Other DNA sequences in this sample translate to the same CDR3. The chain is built from TRBV19 and TRBJ1-6; D remains ambiguous. Trimming removed 5 bases from V and 0 bases from J, with 11 bases in between. Germline CDR1 and CDR2: LNHDA and SQIVND (reference sequence). This CDR3 is 16 amino acids long. CDR3 amino acids: CASSPGLSSYNSPLHF. The CDR3 DNA is TGTGCCAGTAGTCCCGGTCTTAGCTCCTATAATTCACCCCTCCACTTT.

This clone was picked up a small number of times. V and J are TRBV19 and TRBJ2-2, with 15 positions matching TRBD2. Germline V CDR1 and CDR2: LNHDA, SQIVND (reference sequence). Unmatched junction bases numbered 3, after V lost 5 bases and J lost 8 bases. The CDR3 has 15 amino acids. The CDR3, as DNA: TGTGCCAGTAGTGGACTAGCGGGAGGGCAGGGGGAGCTGTTTTTT. Residues: CASSGLAGGQGELFF. Full variable domain (rest looked up from reference TRBV19 and TRBJ2-2): DGGITQSPKYLFRKEGQNVTLSCEQNLNHDAMYWYRQDPGQGLRLIYYSQIVNDFQKGDIAEGYSVSREKKESFPLTVTSAQKNPTAFYLCASSGLAGGQGELFFGEGSRLTVL.

The chain joins TRBV19 to TRBJ1-1; tentative D call: TRBD1 (5 bases). Trimming cost V 4 bases and J 3 bases, with 18 bases left between them. This CDR3 has 16 residues. Germline CDR1 is LNHDA and CDR2 is SQIVND (reference sequence). The CDR3 DNA reads as TGTGCCAGTAGTACCCCCCGGGCCTCCAGGGACACTGAAGCTTTCTTT. It is translated as CASSTPRASRDTEAFF.

This clone has more than one count but fewer than ten. One end of the junction fails to match germline, which may point to a read error. This rearrangement joins TRBV7-9 to TRBJ1-1; D is unclear. This CDR3 has 12 residues. Germline values: CDR1 SEHNR, CDR2 FQNEAQ (reference sequence). DNA of the CDR3: TGTTCCAGCAGCCCCTCGGCCAGGGAAGCTTTCTTT. Protein sequence: CSSSPSAREAFF.

The chain links TRBV27 to TRBJ2-7, with TRBD2 matching over 8 bases. Germline loops: CDR1 MNHEY, CDR2 SMNVEV (reference sequence). The junction had 19 bases not matched to a gene; V was cut back by 4 bases and J by 2 bases. The CDR3 covers 19 residues. This chain's CDR3 is CASSSSGRGAREGTYEQYF. In DNA form, the CDR3 reads TGTGCCAGCAGTTCCTCGGGCAGGGGTGCACGGGAGGGGACCTACGAGCAGTACTTC.

This clone was seen a few times. This rearrangement joins TRBV19 to TRBJ1-1; D not certain. This CDR3 is built from 12 residues. The ends were cut back, 7 bases at V and 0 bases at J, with 6 bases in the middle. CDR1 is LNHDA and CDR2 is SQIVND in the germline V gene (reference sequence). The CDR3 DNA reads TGTGCCAGTAAGAGAGTGAACACTGAAGCTTTCTTT. This encodes CASKRVNTEAFF.

Only a few counts were recorded for this clone. The chain carries TRBV27 and TRBJ1-2; D is uncertain. V lost 4 bases and J lost 5, with 14 bases in between. The V gene's germline CDR1 is MNHEY and CDR2 SMNVEV (reference sequence). CDR3 length equals 14 residues. CDR3 nucleotides: TGTGCCAGCAGTTGGACTCGAAGCGATTATGGCTACACCTTC. This encodes CASSWTRSDYGYTF.

V usage is TRBV6-4 and J usage is TRBJ2-7; TRBD1 aligns across 7 bases. Trimming cost V 5 bases and J 2 bases; bases outside gene matches: 9. This CDR3 region has 15 residues. Per germline, CDR1 MRHNA and CDR2 SNTAGT. CDR3 sequence (DNA): TGTGCCAGCAGTTCACTACAGGGGTTCCCCTACGAGCAGTACTTC. Amino acids: CASSSLQGFPYEQYF.

The rearrangement uses TRBV6-6 and TRBJ2-2, with D unresolved. Trimming removed 8 bases from V and 4 bases from J, with 11 bases in between. The germline V gene has CDR1 MNHNY and CDR2 SVGAGI (reference sequence). CDR3 length: 13 residues. CDR3 DNA: TGTGCCAGCTCCAGGCCGTCCACCGGGGAGCTGTTTTTT. Translating it yields CASSRPSTGELFF.

J is TRBJ1-1 and V is TRBV5-1; TRBD1 is a possible D gene (6 bases). Germline V gene sequence: CDR1 SGHRS, CDR2 YFSETQ. V was cut by 4 bases and J by 0 bases, with 10 bases left in between. The CDR3 totals 14 residues. Here the CDR3 reads CASSPGTMNTEAFF. CDR3 nucleotides: TGCGCCAGCAGCCCCGGGACAATGAACACTGAAGCTTTCTTT.